This TCR beta chain was identified during a study of blood T cells in healthy people across ages. Study-level findings and limits: Unsorted PBMCs blocked a conclusive comparison of naive and antigen-experienced cells.

A second PCR, run for about 6 to 11 cycles, used a sample-barcoded 5' primer plus a J-beta primer mix. Using its own MiXCR run on the 5' RACE reads, TCRdb lists one record per CDR3 protein. Among 250,000 to 300,000 distinct CDR3 sequences listed, about 25% were seen once. This clonotype was seen a few times. The target antigen is unknown. The specimen was blood. The clonotype originates from a woman aged 70 to 79 in good health.

The chain's CDR3 is CASSFIRGRTDTQYF. The CDR3 region has the DNA TGCGCCAGCAGCTTCATCAGGGGGCGCACAGATACGCAGTATTTT. V is TRBV5-1 and J is TRBJ2-3; 8 bases fit TRBD1. The CDR3 covers 15 residues. Germline lookup yields CDR1 SGHRS and CDR2 YFSETQ. V dropped 2 bases and J dropped 1; count of bases not matched to a gene: 3.